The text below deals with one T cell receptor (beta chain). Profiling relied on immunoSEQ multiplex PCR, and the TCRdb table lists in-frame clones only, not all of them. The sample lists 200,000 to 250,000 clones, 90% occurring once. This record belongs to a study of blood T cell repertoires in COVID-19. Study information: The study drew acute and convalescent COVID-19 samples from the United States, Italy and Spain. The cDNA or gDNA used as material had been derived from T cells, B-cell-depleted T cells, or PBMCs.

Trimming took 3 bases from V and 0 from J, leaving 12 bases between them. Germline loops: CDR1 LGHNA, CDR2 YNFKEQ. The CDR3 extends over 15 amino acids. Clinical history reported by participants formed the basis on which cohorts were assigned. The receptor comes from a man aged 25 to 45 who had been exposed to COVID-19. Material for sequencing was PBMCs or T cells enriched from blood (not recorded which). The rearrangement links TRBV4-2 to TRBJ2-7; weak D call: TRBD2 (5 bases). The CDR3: CASSQRTGSSYEQYF. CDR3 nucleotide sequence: TGTGCCAGCAGCCAGAGGACTGGGAGCTCCTACGAGCAGTACTTC.